Shown below are 13 T cell receptor beta chains from a single sample sequenced in a study of breast tumors, draining lymph nodes, adjacent tissues. TCRdb redid the calling of the multiplex PCR reads with MiXCR, one entry per CDR3 protein. The table records 30,000 to 40,000 distinct CDR3 sequences, roughly 36% of them present only once. Sample: breast tumor tissue. These receptors were taken from a female donor with breast cancer. Some clones in this sample may be carry-over from other donors' samples.

The CDR3 bases are TGTGCCAGCAGGAGACTAGCGGGAGGGCCCCAAGAGACCCAGTACTTC. This gives the protein CASRRLAGGPQETQYF. The rearrangement joins TRBV2 to TRBJ2-5, with TRBD2 identical over 14 bases. Germline CDR1 SNHLY, CDR2 FYNNEI. The V segment lost 6 bases and the J segment 1 base; nucleotides outside the gene matches: 4. The CDR3 loop spans 16 amino acids.

This chain links TRBV28 with TRBJ2-2, with TRBD2 as a possible D gene (8 bases). The ends were cut back, 6 bases at V and 5 bases at J, with 19 bases in the middle. Germline V gene sequence: CDR1 MDHEN, CDR2 SYDVKM. CDR3 length: 16 residues. The CDR3 is CASSPSGSQGTGELFF. CDR3 bases: TGTGCCAGCAGCCCTAGCGGGTCACAGGGGACCGGGGAGCTGTTTTTT.

This chain uses TRBV3-1 with TRBJ2-1; 7 nucleotides line up with TRBD2. The length of the CDR3 is 15 residues. From germline, CDR1 is LGHDT and CDR2 YNNKEL (reference sequence). V shed 1 base, J shed 0 bases, and the junction held 0 bases outside the gene matches. CDR3 DNA: TGTGCCAGCAGCCAAGGCGGGAGCTCCTACAATGAGCAGTTCTTC. Its translation: CASSQGGSSYNEQFF.

This clonotype was recorded many times. The DNA of the CDR3 is TGTGCCAGTACCCCGGCCGGGACCTCCAATCAGCCCCAGCATTTT. This encodes CASTPAGTSNQPQHF. The chain uses TRBV19 and TRBJ1-5, with D tentatively TRBD1 (5 bases). The CDR3 extends over 15 amino acids. Germline CDR1 and CDR2: LNHDA and SQIVND (reference sequence). Trimming pared 7 bases from V and 3 bases from J, leaving 16 bases between.

By its share, this clonotype is medium-sized. V gene TRBV4-1 combines with J gene TRBJ2-7; TRBD1 might be the D (6 bases). Germline CDR1 MGHRA, CDR2 YSYEKL. This CDR3 comprises 14 residues. The ends were cut back, 1 base at V and 2 bases at J, with 9 bases in the middle. CDR3 region: CASSQGQAAYEQYF. The CDR3 nucleotides are TGCGCCAGCAGCCAAGGACAGGCAGCCTACGAGCAGTACTTC.

This clonotype was seen ten or more times. J is TRBJ2-1 and V is TRBV10-1; D is possibly TRBD2 (5 bases). Trimming stripped 5 bases from V and 9 bases from J, with 11 bases between. The CDR3 loop spans 12 amino acids. The germline CDR1 and CDR2 sequences are WNHNN and SYGVQD (reference sequence). CDR3 in DNA: TGCGCCAGCAGTAGAGGGTCGAGTGAGCAGTTCTTC. Protein product: CASSRGSSEQFF.

This sequence joins TRBV4-2 and TRBJ2-7; 14 positions match TRBD2. Germline V gene data show CDR1 as LGHNA and CDR2 as YNFKEQ. V trimming: 5 bases; J trimming: 3 bases; junction bases outside the gene matches: 3. This CDR3 is built from 15 residues. The CDR3 sequence: CASSDGTSGGYEQYF. CDR3 bases: TGTGCCAGCAGCGACGGGACTAGCGGGGGCTACGAGCAGTACTTC.

This clonotype was observed many times. This rearrangement joins TRBV20-1 to TRBJ2-5; 11 positions match TRBD1. Trimming at V came to 5 bases and at J to 1 base, leaving 3 bases not matched to a gene. The CDR3 totals 14 residues. Germline-derived CDR1 and CDR2 are DFQATT and SNEGSKA (reference sequence). The CDR3 region is CSAEGQGVQETQYF. CDR3 nucleotides: TGCAGTGCTGAGGGACAGGGGGTCCAAGAGACCCAGTACTTC.

At least ten counts were recorded for this clonotype. The gene calls are TRBV20-1 and TRBJ2-7; 9 nucleotides line up with TRBD1. Germline values: CDR1 DFQATT, CDR2 SNEGSKA (reference sequence). This CDR3 has 13 amino acids. After removal of 6 bases from V and 3 bases from J, the junction contained 6 bases not matched to a gene. This CDR3 is CSASRDRVYEQYF. The CDR3 nucleotides are TGCAGTGCCTCCCGGGACAGGGTCTACGAGCAGTACTTC.

Comments on this clonotype: A single base separates this from a much larger clone, so it may be a read error. The chain recombines TRBV3-1 with TRBJ1-5; D not certain. Germline loops: CDR1 LGHDT, CDR2 YNNKEL (reference sequence). The CDR3 is 12 residues long. V was clipped by 10 bases and J by 6 bases, with 13 bases between them. The CDR3 loop reads CATLLGSQPQHF. In nucleotides, the CDR3 is TGTGCCACCCTTTTAGGCAGTCAGCCCCAGCATTTT.

Many counts were recorded for this clonotype. The chain employs TRBV5-6 and TRBJ2-5; TRBD2 aligns across 11 bases. Germline lookup yields CDR1 SGHDT and CDR2 YYEEEE. The trim removed 0 bases at V and 5 bases at J, leaving 6 bases unmatched. This CDR3 comprises 16 residues. CDR3 bases: TGTGCCAGCAGCTTGGAAATAGCGGGAGGGCGGGAGACCCAGTACTTC. It is translated as CASSLEIAGGRETQYF.

The chain is built from TRBV2 and TRBJ2-7; 8 bases agree with TRBD1. Per germline, CDR1 SNHLY and CDR2 FYNNEI. The CDR3 length is 14 residues. With V trimmed by 8 bases and J by 6 bases, 12 bases remained unmatched. CDR3: CASRFRQGATEQYF. CDR3 DNA: TGTGCCAGCCGTTTCCGGCAGGGGGCGACCGAGCAGTACTTC.

In its sample, this clonotype was seen many times. The genes are TRBV7-2 and TRBJ2-7; tentatively, D is TRBD2 (5 bases). The CDR3 has 15 amino acids. Deletions cut 1 base from V and 7 bases from J, with 17 bases between. Per the germline V gene, CDR1 is SGHTA and CDR2 is FQGNSA. The CDR3 loop is CASSLGRPGRGEQYF. CDR3 bases: TGTGCCAGCAGCTTAGGGCGGCCTGGAAGAGGGGAGCAGTACTTC.